This T cell receptor beta chain was obtained from a study of blood T cell repertoires in COVID-19. Study summary: Italy, Spain and the United States were the sources of the convalescent and acute COVID-19 samples. Nucleic acid was either cDNA or gDNA, and it came from T cells, B-cell-depleted T cells, or PBMCs.

The CDR3 is made up of 16 amino acids. Per germline, CDR1 SGHRS and CDR2 YFSETQ. V was shortened by 4 bases and J by 0 bases, with 13 bases between the two germline ends. Methods used by the authors: Amplification from reference gene primers served as the basis for estimated nucleated cell counts. The method was immunoSEQ multiplex PCR; TCRdb's version includes in-frame clones alone and lacks a portion of them. D and trimming were read from the DNA, whereas the V and J calls and clone size are those reported in that table. This table has some 87,000 clones, roughly 90% appearing once. Recruited during active infection, patients (from Seattle) were subsequently followed longitudinally.

The receptor was derived from a human donor with COVID-19, enrolled during active disease. The donor label of this sample is uncertain. The chain employs TRBV5-1 and TRBJ1-4; tentatively, D is TRBD1 (6 bases). The source material was peripheral blood. In DNA form, the CDR3 reads TGCGCCAGCAGCAAGTCGAACAGGGCAACTAATGAAAAACTGTTTTTT. The encoded protein is CASSKSNRATNEKLFF.